These T cell receptor beta chains were read from a single sample in a study of blood T cell repertoires in COVID-19. Data came from immunoSEQ multiplex PCR; TCRdb stores just in-frame clones and leaves some out. The sample lists approximately 200,000 clones, around 83% occurring once. The sequenced sample was PBMCs or T cells enriched from blood (not recorded which). All receptors come from a woman between 35 and 50 years old with acute COVID-19. CDR3s include the opening cysteine and the closing phenylalanine or tryptophan. D genes are given only for firm matches. Part of the rows lack a size; the others show once, few, many or a class for expanded clones.

j_gene: TRBJ2-3
d_gene: -
abundance: -
v_gene: TRBV18
CDR3aa: CASSPPSGSTDTQYF
CDR3nt: TGTGCCAGCTCACCACCCTCCGGGAGCACAGATACGCAGTATTTT

j_gene: TRBJ1-3
d_gene: TRBD1
abundance: -
v_gene: TRBV5-5
CDR3aa: CASRWTGGATGNTIYF
CDR3nt: TGTGCCAGCAGGTGGACAGGGGGCGCGACTGGAAACACCATATATTTT

j_gene: TRBJ1-2
d_gene: -
abundance: few
v_gene: TRBV4-1
CDR3aa: CASSQEVGGLVGYTF
CDR3nt: TGCGCCAGCAGCCAAGAGGTGGGGGGGTTGGTAGGCTACACCTTC

j_gene: TRBJ1-5
d_gene: -
abundance: -
v_gene: TRBV27
CDR3aa: CASSLASYSNQPQHF
CDR3nt: TGTGCCAGCAGTTTAGCCAGTTATAGCAATCAGCCCCAGCATTTT

j_gene: TRBJ1-2
d_gene: -
abundance: -
v_gene: TRBV6-1
CDR3aa: CASSEREGRRGYTF
CDR3nt: TGTGCCAGCAGTGAGAGGGAGGGACGGCGTGGCTACACCTTC

j_gene: TRBJ2-1
d_gene: -
abundance: -
v_gene: TRBV6-1
CDR3aa: CASSEQSLEQFF
CDR3nt: TGTGCCAGCAGTGAACAGTCTCTGGAGCAGTTCTTC

j_gene: TRBJ1-1
d_gene: -
abundance: -
v_gene: TRBV5-1
CDR3aa: CASSLGTDYTEAFF
CDR3nt: TGCGCCAGCAGCTTGGGGACAGACTACACTGAAGCTTTCTTT

j_gene: TRBJ2-2
d_gene: TRBD2
abundance: -
v_gene: TRBV5-1
CDR3aa: CASSLGLAGAGELFF
CDR3nt: TGCGCCAGCAGCTTGGGACTAGCGGGAGCCGGGGAGCTGTTTTTT

j_gene: TRBJ1-5
d_gene: -
abundance: -
v_gene: TRBV2
CDR3aa: CASSGEAYNQPQHF
CDR3nt: TGTGCCAGCAGTGGGGAGGCTTACAATCAGCCCCAGCATTTT

j_gene: TRBJ1-5
d_gene: TRBD1
abundance: -
v_gene: TRBV5-8
CDR3aa: CASSTGQGISNQPQHF
CDR3nt: TGTGCCAGCAGCACGGGACAGGGTATTAGCAATCAGCCCCAGCATTTT

j_gene: TRBJ2-1
d_gene: TRBD1
abundance: once
v_gene: TRBV19
CDR3aa: CASSTQGGSFYNEQFF
CDR3nt: TGTGCCAGTAGTACACAGGGGGGTTCCTTTTACAATGAGCAGTTCTTC

j_gene: TRBJ2-2
d_gene: -
abundance: -
v_gene: TRBV18
CDR3aa: CASSPAGQINTGELFF
CDR3nt: TGTGCCAGCTCACCAGCGGGGCAAATAAACACCGGGGAGCTGTTTTTT

j_gene: TRBJ1-6
d_gene: -
abundance: -
v_gene: TRBV28
CDR3aa: CASSLQGLKSSPLHF
CDR3nt: TGTGCCAGCAGTTTACAGGGTCTAAAGAGTTCACCCCTCCACTTT

j_gene: TRBJ1-2
d_gene: -
abundance: -
v_gene: TRBV24-1
CDR3aa: CATSDYSLRGYTF
CDR3nt: TGTGCCACCAGTGATTACTCGCTCCGTGGCTACACCTTC

j_gene: TRBJ2-5
d_gene: -
abundance: -
v_gene: TRBV27
CDR3aa: CASSLRWDYQETQYF
CDR3nt: TGTGCCAGCAGTTTAAGGTGGGACTACCAAGAGACCCAGTACTTC

j_gene: TRBJ1-5
d_gene: -
abundance: -
v_gene: TRBV3-1/TRBV3-2
CDR3aa: CASSQDLNQPQHF
CDR3nt: TGTGCCAGCAGCCAAGACCTGAATCAGCCCCAGCATTTT

j_gene: TRBJ2-5
d_gene: TRBD1
abundance: -
v_gene: TRBV5-1
CDR3aa: CARTKTGIETQYF
CDR3nt: TGCGCCAGGACCAAGACAGGGATCGAGACCCAGTACTTC

j_gene: TRBJ2-5
d_gene: TRBD1
abundance: -
v_gene: TRBV7-2
CDR3aa: CASSPDRARQETQYF
CDR3nt: TGTGCCAGCAGCCCAGACAGGGCCCGCCAAGAGACCCAGTACTTC

j_gene: TRBJ1-2
d_gene: TRBD1
abundance: -
v_gene: TRBV6-6
CDR3aa: CASSYSSPGQDTF
CDR3nt: TGTGCCAGCAGTTACTCCAGTCCGGGACAGGACACCTTC

j_gene: TRBJ1-5
d_gene: -
abundance: -
v_gene: TRBV12-3/TRBV12-4
CDR3aa: CASSFDRNQPQHF
CDR3nt: TGTGCCAGCAGTTTTGACAGAAATCAGCCCCAGCATTTT

j_gene: TRBJ1-5
d_gene: TRBD1
abundance: -
v_gene: TRBV29-1
CDR3aa: CSGGQGVNQPQHF
CDR3nt: TGCAGCGGTGGACAGGGGGTTAATCAGCCCCAGCATTTT

j_gene: TRBJ2-7
d_gene: TRBD2
abundance: -
v_gene: TRBV6-5
CDR3aa: CASAGLGTLWYF
CDR3nt: TGTGCCAGCGCGGGACTAGGGACTTTGTGGTACTTC

j_gene: TRBJ2-7
d_gene: TRBD1
abundance: -
v_gene: TRBV7-2
CDR3aa: CASSHRDRGYEQYF
CDR3nt: TGTGCCAGCAGCCATAGGGACAGGGGCTACGAGCAGTACTTC

j_gene: TRBJ1-2
d_gene: TRBD1
abundance: -
v_gene: TRBV7-9
CDR3aa: CASSRGQGGYGYTF
CDR3nt: TGTGCCAGCAGCCGAGGACAGGGTGGCTATGGCTACACCTTC

j_gene: TRBJ1-2
d_gene: TRBD1
abundance: -
v_gene: TRBV2
CDR3aa: CASSYRGQGGYTF
CDR3nt: TGTGCCAGCAGTTACAGGGGGCAGGGTGGCTACACCTTC

j_gene: TRBJ2-3
d_gene: -
abundance: -
v_gene: TRBV7-9
CDR3aa: CASSPLAQRADTQYF
CDR3nt: TGTGCCAGCAGCCCACTAGCTCAAAGAGCAGATACGCAGTATTTT

j_gene: TRBJ2-1
d_gene: TRBD2
abundance: -
v_gene: TRBV3-1/TRBV3-2
CDR3aa: CASSQDGLAGGPTDEQFF
CDR3nt: TGTGCCAGCAGCCAAGACGGCCTAGCGGGAGGGCCTACGGATGAGCAGTTCTTC

j_gene: TRBJ1-5
d_gene: -
abundance: -
v_gene: TRBV24-1
CDR3aa: CATSARGHLSNQPQHF
CDR3nt: TGTGCCACCAGCGCCAGGGGACATCTTAGCAATCAGCCCCAGCATTTT

j_gene: TRBJ1-5
d_gene: -
abundance: -
v_gene: TRBV3-1/TRBV3-2
CDR3aa: CASISQPQHF
CDR3nt: TGTGCCAGCATATCTCAGCCCCAGCATTTT

j_gene: TRBJ1-5
d_gene: -
abundance: -
v_gene: TRBV6-1
CDR3aa: CASSEARGGGQPQHF
CDR3nt: TGTGCCAGCAGTGAAGCAAGAGGGGGGGGTCAGCCCCAGCATTTT

j_gene: TRBJ1-6
d_gene: -
abundance: -
v_gene: TRBV11-1
CDR3aa: CASSSFGNSPLHF
CDR3nt: TGTGCCAGCAGCTCTTTTGGCAATTCACCCCTCCACTTT

j_gene: TRBJ2-1
d_gene: TRBD2
abundance: -
v_gene: TRBV11-2
CDR3aa: CASSPLRWGAGGNEQFF
CDR3nt: TGTGCCAGCAGCCCTTTGAGATGGGGGGCGGGGGGCAATGAGCAGTTCTTC

j_gene: TRBJ2-3
d_gene: TRBD2
abundance: -
v_gene: TRBV7-3
CDR3aa: CASSLNPAGRLDTQYF
CDR3nt: TGTGCCAGCAGCTTAAACCCAGCGGGGAGGTTAGATACGCAGTATTTT

j_gene: TRBJ2-2
d_gene: -
abundance: -
v_gene: TRBV4-3
CDR3aa: CASSQGGTVGGTGELFF
CDR3nt: TGCGCCAGCAGCCAAGGTGGGACAGTGGGGGGCACCGGGGAGCTGTTTTTT

j_gene: TRBJ1-1
d_gene: -
abundance: -
v_gene: TRBV10-1
CDR3aa: CASSGHVNTEAFF
CDR3nt: TGCGCCAGCAGTGGACATGTAAACACTGAAGCTTTCTTT

j_gene: TRBJ2-2
d_gene: -
abundance: -
v_gene: TRBV7-2
CDR3aa: CASSFWPGELFF
CDR3nt: TGTGCCAGCAGCTTTTGGCCCGGGGAGCTGTTTTTT

j_gene: TRBJ2-7
d_gene: -
abundance: -
v_gene: TRBV28
CDR3aa: CASSSGGGTLQYF
CDR3nt: TGTGCCAGCAGTTCCGGAGGCGGGACCCTGCAGTACTTC

j_gene: TRBJ1-4
d_gene: -
abundance: -
v_gene: TRBV5-4
CDR3aa: CASSLSTNGEKLFF
CDR3nt: TGTGCCAGCAGCTTGTCGACTAACGGCGAAAAACTGTTTTTT

j_gene: TRBJ2-3
d_gene: TRBD2
abundance: -
v_gene: TRBV5-1
CDR3aa: CAGVRTSGSERTDTQYF
CDR3nt: TGCGCCGGAGTTCGGACTAGCGGGTCTGAGCGCACAGATACGCAGTATTTT

j_gene: TRBJ1-3
d_gene: -
abundance: -
v_gene: TRBV5-1
CDR3aa: CASSLGQVHSGNTIYF
CDR3nt: TGCGCCAGCAGCTTGGGACAGGTCCACTCTGGAAACACCATATATTTT

j_gene: TRBJ1-6
d_gene: -
abundance: -
v_gene: TRBV6-2/TRBV6-3
CDR3aa: CASSSLRADNSPLHF
CDR3nt: TGTGCCAGCAGTTCCCTGAGGGCAGATAATTCACCCCTCCACTTT

j_gene: TRBJ1-6
d_gene: TRBD1
abundance: many
v_gene: TRBV6-4
CDR3aa: CASSEGQGASPLHF
CDR3nt: TGTGCCAGCAGTGAGGGACAGGGGGCTTCACCCCTCCACTTT

j_gene: TRBJ1-2
d_gene: -
abundance: -
v_gene: TRBV27
CDR3aa: CASRGPSNYGYTF
CDR3nt: TGTGCCAGTAGGGGCCCTTCTAACTATGGCTACACCTTC

j_gene: TRBJ2-2
d_gene: -
abundance: -
v_gene: TRBV24-1
CDR3aa: CATSVPGVDRELFF
CDR3nt: TGTGCCACCAGTGTCCCAGGGGTAGACAGGGAGCTGTTTTTT

j_gene: TRBJ2-6
d_gene: -
abundance: -
v_gene: TRBV19
CDR3aa: CAERGSGANVLTF
CDR3nt: TGTGCCGAACGGGGCTCTGGGGCCAACGTCCTGACTTTC

j_gene: TRBJ1-1
d_gene: -
abundance: -
v_gene: TRBV11-3
CDR3aa: CASSQNQNTEAFF
CDR3nt: TGTGCCAGCAGCCAAAATCAGAACACTGAAGCTTTCTTT

j_gene: TRBJ1-1
d_gene: TRBD1
abundance: -
v_gene: TRBV11-2
CDR3aa: CASSGTGFTEAFF
CDR3nt: TGTGCCAGCAGCGGGACAGGGTTCACTGAAGCTTTCTTT

j_gene: TRBJ2-7
d_gene: TRBD1
abundance: -
v_gene: TRBV18
CDR3aa: CASSPWTGGDPEQYF
CDR3nt: TGTGCCAGCTCACCATGGACAGGGGGCGATCCCGAGCAGTACTTC

j_gene: TRBJ2-7
d_gene: -
abundance: -
v_gene: TRBV19
CDR3aa: CASRLQTGSYEQYF
CDR3nt: TGTGCCAGTAGATTACAGACAGGCTCCTACGAGCAGTACTTC

j_gene: TRBJ2-1
d_gene: TRBD1
abundance: -
v_gene: TRBV25-1
CDR3aa: CASSGAHGTGSSIYEQFF
CDR3nt: TGTGCCAGCAGTGGCGCCCACGGGACAGGCTCATCAATCTATGAGCAGTTCTTC

j_gene: TRBJ2-3
d_gene: -
abundance: -
v_gene: TRBV30
CDR3aa: CAWSLGASTDTQYF
CDR3nt: TGTGCCTGGAGCCTAGGGGCCTCCACAGATACGCAGTATTTT

j_gene: TRBJ1-4
d_gene: -
abundance: -
v_gene: TRBV6-1
CDR3aa: CASRIPGNEKLFF
CDR3nt: TGTGCCAGCAGGATCCCGGGGAATGAAAAACTGTTTTTT

j_gene: TRBJ2-5
d_gene: TRBD1
abundance: -
v_gene: TRBV2
CDR3aa: CASSVGAGGRETQYF
CDR3nt: TGTGCCAGCAGTGTAGGGGCAGGGGGACGGGAGACCCAGTACTTC

j_gene: TRBJ2-7
d_gene: TRBD2
abundance: -
v_gene: TRBV5-6
CDR3aa: CASSVLRTSGVYYEQYF
CDR3nt: TGTGCCAGCAGCGTACTACGGACTAGCGGGGTCTACTACGAGCAGTACTTC

j_gene: TRBJ2-1
d_gene: TRBD2
abundance: -
v_gene: TRBV7-6
CDR3aa: CASSLEVSGRNEQFF
CDR3nt: TGTGCCAGCAGCTTAGAGGTCAGCGGGAGAAATGAGCAGTTCTTC